This T cell receptor (beta chain) was identified during a study of T-cell memory formation after mild COVID-19. Turning to the study itself: In these data, TCR clusters were largely donor specific. Notes on the study in general: Shrinking CD4+ clones resided mostly in CM and EM, and CD8+ ones in EMRA. Some SARS-CoV-2-responding clones were already detected in memory before infection. Second-wave clones reaching peak frequency on day 37 lacked confirmed SARS-CoV-2 specificity.

There are many counts of this clonotype. Its antigen is undetermined. TCRdb reprocessed the 5' RACE reads with MiXCR, giving one entry per CDR3 protein. The sample contains roughly 58,000 distinct CDR3 sequences, over 7.5% of which appear only once. V lost 2 bases, J lost 0 bases, and 11 bases lay in between. Germline CDR1 and CDR2: ENHRY and SYGVKD. The CDR3 covers 16 residues. The chain couples TRBV10-3 to TRBJ2-1, with D possibly TRBD1 on 6 matching bases. The sequenced material came from PBMCs or a T cell subset sorted from them (not recorded which). The source of this sequence is a man aged 18 to 30 who had mild COVID-19 (a few samples of this study predate the infection). Cell type and time point are not known. Here the CDR3 DNA reads TGTGCCATCAGTGAGGGACAGACAAGCTCCTACAATGAGCAGTTCTTC. Translating it yields CAISEGQTSSYNEQFF.